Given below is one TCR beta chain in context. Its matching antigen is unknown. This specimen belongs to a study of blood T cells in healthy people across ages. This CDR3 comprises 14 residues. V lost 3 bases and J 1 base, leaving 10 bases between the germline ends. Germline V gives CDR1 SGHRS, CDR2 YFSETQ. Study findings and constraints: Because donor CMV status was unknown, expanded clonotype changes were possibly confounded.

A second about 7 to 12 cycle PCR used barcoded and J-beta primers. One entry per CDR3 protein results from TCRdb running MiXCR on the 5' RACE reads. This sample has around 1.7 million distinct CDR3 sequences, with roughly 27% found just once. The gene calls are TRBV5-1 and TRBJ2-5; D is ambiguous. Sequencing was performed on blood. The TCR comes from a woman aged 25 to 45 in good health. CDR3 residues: CASSWASRQETQYF. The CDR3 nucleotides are TGCGCCAGCAGCTGGGCCAGTCGCCAAGAGACCCAGTACTTC.